The text below deals with one T cell receptor beta chain. Its antigen remains unidentified. The record has no base qualities; no much larger clone is one base away. TCRbeta CDR3 regions were amplified from genomic DNA using the immunoSEQ Assay, a bias-controlled multiplex PCR. Regarding the original processing steps: The number of nucleated cells in each sample was estimated from the amplification of reference gene primers within the assay. To quantify the absolute abundance of each unique TCRbeta CDR3 rearrangement, sequence reads were collapsed and filtered. For each sample, productive Simpson clonality was calculated as the square root of Simpson's diversity index over productive rearrangements. What TCRdb holds here is the immuneACCESS table cut down to in-frame rearrangements. Part of the clones is not present; checked against another copy, under half of the missing clones reflect an unresolved V gene, and the others are unexplained. V and J calls and clone size are copied from that table; D and trimming were computed from the DNA. Within this sample are about 250,000 clones, with roughly 83% of them counted one time only. Around 8.9% of the sample is in the top ten clones.

This sample was included in a study of blood T cell repertoires in COVID-19 (dated by TCRdb to 2020 to 2022). About the study as a whole: Collaborator samples came from the United States, Italy and Spain and covered acute and convalescent phases of COVID-19. The prospective study material was composed of cDNA or gDNA derived from T cells, B-cell-depleted T cells, or PBMCs. Deeply sampled blood TCRbeta repertoires from subjects exposed to, actively infected with, or recovered from COVID-19 were included in the dataset. The repertoires were released in a freely available public database meant as a resource for research on the immune response to SARS-CoV-2. The samples were drawn from the first 160 participants of the ongoing ImmuneRACE study and from over a thousand subjects provided by 6 global collaborators. A de-identified subject ID, COVID-19 status, age in years and sex were almost always included in the sample metadata. HLA class I and class II types, where available, came from metadata supplied by the sample provider rather than from assay-based typing. Here is what the overall study found, with its caveats: The quantity of clinical and demographic metadata differed by source and by participant and was supplied without curation.

Whole blood was collected in K2EDTA tubes by collaborating institutions according to the institutions' own protocols. For TCRbeta analysis, collaborator samples were shipped as frozen whole blood, as isolated PBMCs, or as DNA extracted from either sample type. This clonotype was sampled from an elderly man with acute or convalescent COVID-19. The material sequenced was peripheral blood.

The DNA is TGTGCCAGCAGCCGGGGTCTCTACGAGCAGTACTTC. Translated, this is CASSRGLYEQYF. The sequence links TRBV28 to TRBJ2-7; TRBD2 is possibly the D segment (5 matching bases). Spanning cysteine to phenylalanine, the CDR3 consists of 12 amino acids. The read is trimmed to its CDR3 DNA, 36 bases read in frame from base 1. CDR1 and CDR2, per the germline V gene, are MDHEN and SYDVKM. Trimming costs V 6 bases and J 3 bases, and their ends lie 9 bases apart. The CDR3, completed at both ends by the reference TRBV28 and TRBJ2-7 genes, gives the full variable domain DVKVTQSSRYLVKRTGEKVFLECVQDMDHENMFWYRQDPGLGLRLIYFSYDVKMKEKGDIPEGYSVSREKKERFSLILESASTNQTSMYLCASSRGLYEQYFGPGTRLTVT.